Listed below are T cell receptor beta chains from one sample, sequenced in a study of cytomegalovirus exposure and HLA in healthy donors. Measured with immunoSEQ multiplex PCR; TCRdb has only the in-frame clones, and not every one. The table has more than 110,000 clones, nearly 10% seen once. Sequencing used PBMCs. These receptors all stem from a man between 50 and 59 years old in good health and CMV-seronegative. Both conserved end residues are part of each CDR3. A D gene is named only where the DNA matches it firmly. Expanded clones are given a class, and other clones once, few, many or no size at all.

j_call clone_size cdr3_length v_call d_call cdr3_nt cdr3_aa
TRBJ2-5 few 15 TRBV6-5 TRBD1 TGTGCCAGCAGCCCGGACAGGAGTCCCCAAGAGACCCAGTACTTC CASSPDRSPQETQYF
TRBJ1-2 . 16 TRBV6-1 TRBD1 TGTGCCAGCAGTGAAGCGCATGGACAGGTTTTCTATGGCTACACCTTC CASSEAHGQVFYGYTF
TRBJ2-1 few 15 TRBV11-3 . TGTGCCAGCAGCCCCGGGCCCGTCCGGGGGAATGAGCAGTTCTTC CASSPGPVRGNEQFF
TRBJ1-5 . 13 TRBV9 . TGTGCCAGCAGCCCGGAGCTGCTTGGGCCCCAGCATTTT CASSPELLGPQHF
TRBJ2-7 . 14 TRBV6-6 TRBD1 TGTGCCAGCAGCCTAAAGGGACAGGGGGCCGAGCAGTACTTC CASSLKGQGAEQYF
TRBJ2-1 few 15 TRBV7-3 TRBD1 TGTGCCAGCAGCTCGGGACAGGGGGCGAGGAATGAGCAGTTCTTC CASSSGQGARNEQFF
TRBJ2-5 few 12 TRBV15 . TGTGCCTCCCTATGCGGGGAAGAGACCCAGTACTTC CASLCGEETQYF
TRBJ2-7 . 15 TRBV6-5 TRBD1 TGTGCCAGCAGTTACTCGGGGCAGGGGGTTGGCGAGCAGTACTTC CASSYSGQGVGEQYF
TRBJ2-7 . 13 TRBV29-1 TRBD2 TGCAGCGTTGGGGTAGCGGGAGTATCCGAGCAGTACTTC CSVGVAGVSEQYF
TRBJ2-1 few 14 TRBV9 TRBD1 TGTGCCAGCAGCATTGGGACAGGGTACAATGAGCAGTTCTTC CASSIGTGYNEQFF
TRBJ1-1 few 14 TRBV6-4 TRBD1 TGTGCCAACAACCGGGACAGGGGAGGAGGTGAAGCTTTCTTT CANNRDRGGGEAFF
TRBJ1-4 many 16 TRBV15 TRBD1 TGTGCCACCAGCAGAGGGACAGGGGGCGCGGGCGAAAAACTGTTTTTT CATSRGTGGAGEKLFF
TRBJ1-5 . 14 TRBV5-1 . TGCGCCAGCAGCTTAGGAGATAGCAATCAGCTCCAGCATTTT CASSLGDSNQLQHF
TRBJ1-1 few 13 TRBV28 . TGTGCCAGCAGTTCCTCCTTGAACACTGAAGCTTTCTTT CASSSSLNTEAFF
TRBJ2-3 . 16 TRBV7-8 TRBD2 TGTGCCAGCAGGGGACTAGCGGGGCGCCGCGGGGATACGCAGTATTTT CASRGLAGRRGDTQYF
TRBJ1-5 few 18 TRBV5-5 . TGTGCCAGCACCTCGATTTTGGTGGGGCAGGGCTCCAATCAGCCCCAGCATTTT CASTSILVGQGSNQPQHF
TRBJ1-2 few 14 TRBV28 . TGTGCCAGCAGGCAGCCCCGCTTAAGGGGGGGCTACACCTTC CASRQPRLRGGYTF
TRBJ1-5 few 14 TRBV7-9 . TGTGCCAGCAGCCGCGAGGCTAACGGGGAGCCCCAGCATTTT CASSREANGEPQHF
TRBJ1-2 . 15 TRBV7-6 TRBD1 TGTGCCAGCAGCCGTCGACAGGGGAAGGACTATGGCTACACCTTC CASSRRQGKDYGYTF
TRBJ1-4 few 14 TRBV5-1 TRBD1 TGCGCCAGCAGCTTGGGACAGGGCCATGAAAAACTGTTTTTT CASSLGQGHEKLFF
TRBJ2-1 many 14 TRBV5-6 TRBD2 TGTGCCAGCAGCTTGGGACTAGCGTACAATGAGCAGTTCTTC CASSLGLAYNEQFF
TRBJ2-7 few 13 TRBV11-3 . TGTGCCAGCTCTCCCCAGGGTTCCTACGAGCAGTACTTC CASSPQGSYEQYF
TRBJ1-5 few 16 TRBV19 TRBD1 TGTGCCAGTAGTATCCGGACAGGGGTGGAAGCTCAGCCCCAGCATTTT CASSIRTGVEAQPQHF
TRBJ1-3 . 12 TRBV5-6 . TGTGCCAGCAGCTTGGCCCTTAACACCATATATTTT CASSLALNTIYF
TRBJ2-3 . 15 TRBV6-1 . TGTGCCAGCAGTGAACCTGGGCTATCCCCAGATACGCAGTATTTT CASSEPGLSPDTQYF
TRBJ1-6 . 15 TRBV5-1 . TGCGCCAGCAGCACTTCCGGCGGAGACGCGTCACCCCTCCACTTT CASSTSGGDASPLHF
TRBJ2-5 . 13 TRBV6-1 TRBD1 TGTGCCAGCAGTGGGGACAGGGGAGAGACCCAGTACTTC CASSGDRGETQYF
TRBJ2-3 . 15 TRBV7-7 TRBD2 TGTGCTAGCAGCTTAGCTAGCGGGGACTCAGATACGCAGTATTTT CASSLASGDSDTQYF
TRBJ1-4 . 16 TRBV4-1 TRBD1 TGCGCCAGCAGCAAGTTGCCGACAGGGGGCGATGAAAAACTGTTTTTT CASSKLPTGGDEKLFF
TRBJ2-5 many 15 TRBV7-2 TRBD1 TGTGCCAGCAGCCGAGGGGGGACAGGAGGAGAGACCCAGTACTTC CASSRGGTGGETQYF
TRBJ1-2 . 16 TRBV28 . TGTGCCAGCAGTTTATATGCAGGGACTTCTAACTATGGCTACACCTTC CASSLYAGTSNYGYTF
TRBJ2-5 few 13 TRBV5-1 . TGCGCCAGCAGCTTGGCCGAGGAAGAGACCCAGTACTTC CASSLAEEETQYF
TRBJ1-1 . 13 TRBV9 . TGTGCCAGCAGCGTAGTTAGGAACACTGAAGCTTTCTTT CASSVVRNTEAFF
TRBJ1-1 . 14 TRBV28 . TGTGCCAGCAGTTTGCCACACCTGAACACTGAAGCTTTCTTT CASSLPHLNTEAFF
TRBJ2-3 few 16 TRBV6-4 TRBD2 TGTGCCAGCAGTGACGAGGCGGGAGGGCCAACAGATACGCAGTATTTT CASSDEAGGPTDTQYF
TRBJ2-5 . 13 TRBV2 TRBD2 TGTGCCAGCATAGCGGGAGGCCAAGAGACCCAGTACTTC CASIAGGQETQYF
TRBJ2-7 . 14 TRBV2 . TGTGCCAGCAGTGATGGGGGGTTCCTCTACGAGCAGTACTTC CASSDGGFLYEQYF
TRBJ2-3 . 16 TRBV7-9 TRBD2 TGTGCCAGCAGCTTAGGAGGGACTACCCAGCCCGATACGCAGTATTTT CASSLGGTTQPDTQYF
TRBJ2-7 . 14 TRBV7-6 TRBD1 TGTGCCAGCACCTCCGATGCGACAGGGGGTGAGCAGTACTTC CASTSDATGGEQYF
TRBJ1-2 . 13 TRBV7-2 . TGTGCCAGCAGCCGAGGGCTAGCCTATGGCTACACCTTC CASSRGLAYGYTF
TRBJ2-1 . 18 TRBV11-2 TRBD2 TGTGCCAGCAGCTTAGTGGGCGGAGTTGCGGGAGTGTACAATGAGCAGTTCTTC CASSLVGGVAGVYNEQFF
TRBJ2-3 few 13 TRBV30 . TGTGCCTGGAGTTACCAGGGGTCAGATACGCAGTATTTT CAWSYQGSDTQYF
TRBJ2-5 few 15 TRBV25-1 . TGTGCCAGCGGGGACCCCGGGACACAATCCGGGACCCAGTACTTC CASGDPGTQSGTQYF
TRBJ1-1 . 12 TRBV5-4 TRBD1 TGTGCCAGCACCTCCGGACAGGATGAAGCTTTCTTT CASTSGQDEAFF
TRBJ2-3 few 13 TRBV5-1 . TGCGCCAGCAGCCTCGAGAGGCCAGATACGCAGTATTTT CASSLERPDTQYF
TRBJ2-6 . 18 TRBV5-4 TRBD1 TGTGCCAGCAGCTCCGGACAGGGCTCGGCGTCTGGGGCCAACGTCCTGACTTTC CASSSGQGSASGANVLTF
TRBJ2-2 . 16 TRBV7-9 TRBD1 TGTGCCAGCAGCTTTCCTACAGGGGGCGGTCCCGGGGAGCTGTTTTTT CASSFPTGGGPGELFF
TRBJ1-4 few 15 TRBV9 TRBD1 TGTGCCAGCAGCGCCAGAACAGGGGCGGGTGAAAAACTGTTTTTT CASSARTGAGEKLFF
TRBJ2-5 . 16 TRBV28 TRBD2 TGTGCCAGCAGTCCCCTGACTAGCGGGATTCAAGAGACCCAGTACTTC CASSPLTSGIQETQYF
TRBJ1-5 few 15 TRBV5-1 TRBD1 TGCGCCAGCAGCCCGCAGGGGGCTCGCAATCAGCCCCAGCATTTT CASSPQGARNQPQHF